This TCR beta chain was identified in a study of T cell responses to AZD1222 COVID-19 vaccine. Study-level results: Reportedly, close to half of spike-specific TCRs are directed against unmutated variant regions.

Produced via immunoSEQ multiplex PCR; TCRdb's table is partial and in-frame only. The table lists 180,000 or so clones, around 90% of them singletons. Regarding this clone: Its antigen is unidentified.

Sequencing was performed on peripheral blood, taken 28 days after the second AZD1222 dose. This receptor was taken from an adult who received the AZD1222 COVID-19 vaccine.

Written as DNA, the CDR3 is TGTGCCAGCAGTCAGAGTTCAGGGGTAGATACGCAGTATTTT. Its protein product is CASSQSSGVDTQYF. The rearrangement links TRBV7-9 to TRBJ2-3; the D gene is possibly TRBD1 (6 bases). The CDR3 runs to 14 residues. V gave up 6 bases and J gave up 5 bases, with 15 bases separating them. Germline CDR1 reads SEHNR; CDR2 reads FQNEAQ (reference sequence).